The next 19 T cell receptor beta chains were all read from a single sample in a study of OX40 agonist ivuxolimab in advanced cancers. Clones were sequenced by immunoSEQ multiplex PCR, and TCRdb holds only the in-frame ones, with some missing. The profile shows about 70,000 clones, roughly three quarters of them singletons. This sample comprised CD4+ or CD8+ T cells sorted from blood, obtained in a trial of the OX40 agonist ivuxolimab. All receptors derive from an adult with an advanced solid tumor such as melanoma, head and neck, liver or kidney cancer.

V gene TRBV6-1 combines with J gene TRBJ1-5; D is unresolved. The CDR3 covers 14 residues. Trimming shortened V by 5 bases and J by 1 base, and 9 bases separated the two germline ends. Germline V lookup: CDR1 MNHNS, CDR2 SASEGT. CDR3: CASSTTVSNQPQHF. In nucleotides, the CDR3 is TGTGCCAGCAGTACGACGGTGAGCAATCAGCCCCAGCATTTT.

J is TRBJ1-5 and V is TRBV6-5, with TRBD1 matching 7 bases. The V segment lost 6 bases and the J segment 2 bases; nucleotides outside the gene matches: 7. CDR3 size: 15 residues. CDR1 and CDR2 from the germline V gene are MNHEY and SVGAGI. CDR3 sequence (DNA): TGTGCCAGCAGGCCAACAGGGGTGGGCAATCAGCCCCAGCATTTT. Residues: CASRPTGVGNQPQHF.

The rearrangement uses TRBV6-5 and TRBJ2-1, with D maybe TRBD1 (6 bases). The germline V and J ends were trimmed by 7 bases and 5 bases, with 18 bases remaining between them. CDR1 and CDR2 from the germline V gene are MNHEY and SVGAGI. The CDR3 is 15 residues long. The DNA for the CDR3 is TGTGCCAGCACTGCCCAGGGCAGGGGTCACAATGAGCAGTTCTTC. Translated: CASTAQGRGHNEQFF.

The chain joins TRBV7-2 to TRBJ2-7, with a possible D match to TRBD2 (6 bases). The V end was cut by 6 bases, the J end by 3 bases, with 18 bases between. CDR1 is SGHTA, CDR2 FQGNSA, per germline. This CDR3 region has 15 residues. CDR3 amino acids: CASSSYGGGFYEQYF. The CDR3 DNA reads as TGTGCCAGCAGTTCCTATGGTGGGGGGTTCTACGAGCAGTACTTC.

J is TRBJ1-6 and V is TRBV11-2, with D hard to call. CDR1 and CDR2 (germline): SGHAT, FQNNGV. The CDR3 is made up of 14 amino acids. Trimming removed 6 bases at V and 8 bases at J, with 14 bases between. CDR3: CASRREGFDSPLHF. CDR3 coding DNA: TGTGCCAGCAGGCGAGAAGGGTTTGATTCACCCCTCCACTTT.

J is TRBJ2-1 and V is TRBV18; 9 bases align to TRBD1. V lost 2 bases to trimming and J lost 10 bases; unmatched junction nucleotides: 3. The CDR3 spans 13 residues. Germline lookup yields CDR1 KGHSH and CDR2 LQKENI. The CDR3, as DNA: TGTGCCAGCTCACCAATTACAGGGGGCGAGCAGTTCTTC. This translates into CASSPITGGEQFF.

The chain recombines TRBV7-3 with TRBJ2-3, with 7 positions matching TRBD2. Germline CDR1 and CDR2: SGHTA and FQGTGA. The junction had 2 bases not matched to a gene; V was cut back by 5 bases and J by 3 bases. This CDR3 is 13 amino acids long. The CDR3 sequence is CASSAGVTDTQYF. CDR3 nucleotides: TGTGCCAGCAGCGCGGGAGTTACAGATACGCAGTATTTT.

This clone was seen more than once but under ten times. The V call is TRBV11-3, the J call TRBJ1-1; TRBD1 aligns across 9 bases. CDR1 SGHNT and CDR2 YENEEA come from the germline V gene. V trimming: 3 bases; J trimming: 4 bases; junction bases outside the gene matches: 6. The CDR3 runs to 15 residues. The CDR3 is CASSFRTGAGTEAFF. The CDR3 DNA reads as TGTGCCAGCAGCTTCCGGACAGGGGCCGGCACTGAAGCTTTCTTT.

Here the CDR3 reads CASSFVQGNSPLHF. The DNA of the CDR3 is TGTGCCAGCAGCTTCGTTCAGGGGAATTCACCCCTCCACTTT. V usage is TRBV11-2 and J usage is TRBJ1-6; TRBD1 might be the D (6 bases). The germline V gene encodes CDR1 SGHAT and CDR2 FQNNGV. Trimming took 3 bases from V and 7 from J, leaving 10 bases between them. The CDR3 extends over 14 amino acids.

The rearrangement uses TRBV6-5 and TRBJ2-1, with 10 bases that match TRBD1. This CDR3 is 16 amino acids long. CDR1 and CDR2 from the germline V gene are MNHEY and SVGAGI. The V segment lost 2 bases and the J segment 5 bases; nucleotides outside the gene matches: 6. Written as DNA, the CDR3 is TGTGCCAGCAGTTACCTTTTTGGGACAGGGGACAATGAGCAGTTCTTC. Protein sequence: CASSYLFGTGDNEQFF.

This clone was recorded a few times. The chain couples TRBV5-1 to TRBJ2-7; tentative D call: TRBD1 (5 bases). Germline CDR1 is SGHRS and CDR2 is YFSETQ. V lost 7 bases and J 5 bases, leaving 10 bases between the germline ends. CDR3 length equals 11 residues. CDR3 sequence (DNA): TGCGCCAGCGGGCTAGGGGACGAGCAGTACTTC. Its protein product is CASGLGDEQYF.

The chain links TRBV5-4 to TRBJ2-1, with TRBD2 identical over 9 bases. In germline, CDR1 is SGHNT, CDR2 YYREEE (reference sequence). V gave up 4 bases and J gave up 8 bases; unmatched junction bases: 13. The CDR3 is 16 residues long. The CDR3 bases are TGTGCCAGCAGCCCGCAACTAGCGGGTATTACGGATGAGCAGTTCTTC. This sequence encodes CASSPQLAGITDEQFF.

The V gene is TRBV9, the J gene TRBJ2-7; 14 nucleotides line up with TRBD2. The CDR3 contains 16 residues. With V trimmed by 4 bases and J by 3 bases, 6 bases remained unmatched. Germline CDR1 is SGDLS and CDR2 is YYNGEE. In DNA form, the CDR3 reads TGTGCCAGCAGCTCAGGACTAGCGGGAGGATACTACGAGCAGTACTTC. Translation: CASSSGLAGGYYEQYF.

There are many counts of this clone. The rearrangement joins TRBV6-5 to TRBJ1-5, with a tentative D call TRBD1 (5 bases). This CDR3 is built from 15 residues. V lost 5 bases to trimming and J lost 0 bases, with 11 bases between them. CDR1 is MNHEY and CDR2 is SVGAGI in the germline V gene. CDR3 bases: TGTGCCAGCAGTCAGGGCCGGGGTAGCAATCAGCCCCAGCATTTT. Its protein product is CASSQGRGSNQPQHF.

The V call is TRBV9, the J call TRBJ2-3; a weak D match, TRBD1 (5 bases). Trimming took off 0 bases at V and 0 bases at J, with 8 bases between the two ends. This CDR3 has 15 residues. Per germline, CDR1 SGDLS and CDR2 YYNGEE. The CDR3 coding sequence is TGTGCCAGCAGCGTAGGCCAGGGAAGCACAGATACGCAGTATTTT. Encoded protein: CASSVGQGSTDTQYF.

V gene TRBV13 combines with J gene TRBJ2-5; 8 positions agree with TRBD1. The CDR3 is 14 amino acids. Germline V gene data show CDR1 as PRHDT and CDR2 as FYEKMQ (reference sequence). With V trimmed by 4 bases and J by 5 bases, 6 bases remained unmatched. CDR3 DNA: TGTGCCAGCAGCTCCAGGACAGGGCGGGAGACCCAGTACTTC. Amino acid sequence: CASSSRTGRETQYF. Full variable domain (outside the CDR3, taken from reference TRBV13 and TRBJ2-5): AAGVIQSPRHLIKEKRETATLKCYPIPRHDTVYWYQQGPGQDPQFLISFYEKMQSDKGSIPDRFSAQQFSDYHSELNMSSLELGDSALYFCASSSRTGRETQYFGPGTRLLVL.

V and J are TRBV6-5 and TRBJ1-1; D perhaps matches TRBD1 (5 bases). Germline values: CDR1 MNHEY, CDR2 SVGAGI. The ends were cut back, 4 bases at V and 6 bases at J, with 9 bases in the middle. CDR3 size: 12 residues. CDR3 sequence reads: CASSSPGPEAFF. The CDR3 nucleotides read TGTGCCAGCAGTTCACCGGGGCCTGAAGCTTTCTTT.

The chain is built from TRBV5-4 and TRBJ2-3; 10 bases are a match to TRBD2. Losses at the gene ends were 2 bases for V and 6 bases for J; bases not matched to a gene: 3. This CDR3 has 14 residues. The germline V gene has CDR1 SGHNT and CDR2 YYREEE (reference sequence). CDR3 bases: TGTGCCAGCAGCTTAAGTAGCGGGGGGGATACGCAGTATTTT. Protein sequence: CASSLSSGGDTQYF.

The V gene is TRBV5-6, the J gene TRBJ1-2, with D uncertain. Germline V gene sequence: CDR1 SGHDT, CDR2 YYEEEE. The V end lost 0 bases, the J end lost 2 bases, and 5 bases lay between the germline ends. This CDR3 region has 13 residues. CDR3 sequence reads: CASSLGRNYGYTF. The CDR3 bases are TGTGCCAGCAGCTTGGGCAGAAACTATGGCTACACCTTC.